This section outlines one T cell receptor (beta chain) sequence together with its context. This clone was seen just once. Its antigen is not yet known. No base qualities exist here, and no much larger clone lies one base off it. Whole blood was collected in K2EDTA tubes by collaborating institutions according to the institutions' own protocols. For TCRbeta analysis, collaborator samples were shipped as frozen whole blood, as isolated PBMCs, or as DNA extracted from either sample type. This sample was included in a study of blood T cell repertoires in COVID-19 (dated by TCRdb to between 2020 and 2021). General notes on the study: Samples from collaborators originated in the United States, Italy and Spain and spanned both the acute and convalescent phases of COVID-19. Nearly every sample came with metadata listing a de-identified subject ID, COVID-19 status, age in years and sex. Deeply sampled blood TCRbeta repertoires from subjects exposed to, actively infected with, or recovered from COVID-19 were included in the dataset. Where HLA class I and class II types were available, the types were taken from metadata supplied by the sample provider, not from assay-based typing. The samples were drawn from the first 160 participants of the ongoing ImmuneRACE study and from 950 to 1,500 subjects provided by 6 global collaborators. The material from the prospective study consisted of cDNA or gDNA derived from T cells, B-cell-depleted T cells, or PBMCs. The repertoires were made available in a free public database intended to serve as a resource for research on the immune response to SARS-CoV-2. The study at large found these results: Clinical and demographic metadata were provided uncurated, with the amount varying by source and participant.

TCRbeta CDR3 regions were amplified from genomic DNA by means of the immunoSEQ Assay, a bias-controlled multiplex PCR. In the authors' own workflow: Within the assay, amplification of reference gene primers was used to estimate how many nucleated cells each sample contained. To quantify the absolute abundance of each unique TCRbeta CDR3 rearrangement, sequence reads were collapsed and filtered. For each sample, productive Simpson clonality was calculated as the square root of Simpson's diversity index over productive rearrangements. TCRdb limited this immuneACCESS table to in-frame rearrangements with V and J called. A share of clones is missing; checked studies link under half to unresolved V genes, and the rest is unexplained. For V, J and clone size, that table is used; D and trimming come from the DNA. Present in this sample are 98,000 or so clones, more than 85% of which were seen just once. The leading ten clones occupy around 5.8% of the sample.

CDR1 and CDR2 are drawn from the germline V gene (reference sequence): MNHEY, SMNVEV. The CDR3 sequence holds 14 residues, the cysteine and phenylalanine included. CDR3 DNA is the only sequence kept; it has 42 bases, read in frame from the first base. V is trimmed back by 7 bases and J by 4 bases, and the junction contains 8 bases that no gene match accounts for. The chain employs TRBV27 and TRBJ1-1, with 8 middle bases fitting TRBD1. This sequence originates from a human donor in a cohort sampled during active COVID-19. Source material: peripheral blood. The CDR3 here reads CASNDQGAGTEAFF. The sequenced DNA: TGTGCCAGCAACGACCAGGGGGCAGGCACTGAAGCTTTCTTT.